A selection of T cell receptor beta chains follows, all from one sample in a study of blood T cells in healthy people across ages. TCRdb called the 5' RACE reads again in MiXCR, with one record for every CDR3 protein. The table has about 1.7 million distinct CDR3 sequences, roughly 30% seen once; the top ten hold roughly 8%. Material: blood. These receptors originate from a woman aged 25 to 39 in good health. CDR3s include the opening cysteine and the closing phenylalanine or tryptophan. Each record gives: D gene, J gene, V gene, clone size, CDR3 DNA, CDR3 protein. The D gene is left open where the match is weak. Size values are once, few and many counts, or a class for expanded clones, and some rows have none.

NA TRBJ1-5 TRBV6-1 NA TGTGCCTGCAGTGATCATTATAGCAATCAGCCCCAGCATTTT CACSDHYSNQPQHF
NA TRBJ2-7 TRBV18 NA TGTGCCAGCTCACCAGAAGGAGATGAGCAGTACTTC CASSPEGDEQYF
NA TRBJ2-5 TRBV25-1 NA TGTGCCAGCAGTCGTGCCCAGAATCAGTACTTC CASSRAQNQYF
NA TRBJ1-1 TRBV20-1 NA TGCAGTGCTGGGGGGGGAGACCTTACTGAAGCTTTCTTT CSAGGGDLTEAFF
NA TRBJ2-2 TRBV29-1 NA TGCAGCGTTGATGGCCCCGCCGGGGAGCTGTTTTTT CSVDGPAGELFF
NA TRBJ2-7 TRBV4-1 many TGCGCCAGCAGCCAAGACCGGCAGGGGCACGAGCAGTACTTC CASSQDRQGHEQYF
NA TRBJ1-5 TRBV6-5 many TGTGCTAGCAGTAGGGCTAGCAATCAGCCCCAGCATTTT CASSRASNQPQHF
TRBD2 TRBJ2-1 TRBV20-1 NA TGCAGTGCCACCCGGGCGGGAGGGTCCCATGAGCAGTTCTTC CSATRAGGSHEQFF
NA TRBJ1-2 TRBV20-1 few TGCAGTGCTAGAGAGTATGGCTCCTTGGACTATGGCTACACCTTC CSAREYGSLDYGYTF
NA TRBJ2-3 TRBV24-1 few TGTGCCACCAGTGATATTAGCGCAGATACGCAGTATTTT CATSDISADTQYF
NA TRBJ1-6 TRBV20-1 few TGCAGTGCAGAGGACAGCCGCTCCTATAATTCACCCCTCCACTTT CSAEDSRSYNSPLHF
TRBD2 TRBJ2-5 TRBV7-2 NA TGTGCCAGCAGTCCTATTCTAGCGGGGCAAGAGACCCAGTACTTC CASSPILAGQETQYF
NA TRBJ2-5 TRBV7-2 NA TGTGCCAGCAGCTTAGCCCAGCTCCGGGAGACCCAGTACTTC CASSLAQLRETQYF
TRBD2 TRBJ2-1 TRBV24-1 NA TGTGCCACCAGTGATTCGCTATGGGAGAGCGGGACCTACAATGAGCAGTTCTTC CATSDSLWESGTYNEQFF
NA TRBJ2-7 TRBV9 few TGTGCCAGGCCCTCTGGGGACGGGGGCTACGAGCAGTACTTC CARPSGDGGYEQYF
NA TRBJ2-6 TRBV5-5 NA TGTGCCAGCAGCGCCTACCGGGACTCTGGGGCCAACGTCCTGACTTTC CASSAYRDSGANVLTF
TRBD2 TRBJ2-1 TRBV14 NA TGTGCCAGCGCGGCGGGAGGTATAAATGAGCAGTTCTTC CASAAGGINEQFF
NA TRBJ2-1 TRBV7-9 few TGTGCCTCCCGCAGGGGGGAAGGTGAGCAGTTCTTC CASRRGEGEQFF
NA TRBJ2-5 TRBV18 once TGTGCCAGCTCACCTGCAAACCAGGGGGGAGGTGAGCAGTACTTC CASSPANQGGGEQYF
NA TRBJ2-7 TRBV29-1 NA TGCAGCGTTGATTCGACAACCTCAAACTACGAGCAGTACTTC CSVDSTTSNYEQYF
TRBD1 TRBJ1-2 TRBV25-1 NA TGTGCCAGCAGTGAATCAGGGGGGACTGGGGGCTACACCTTC CASSESGGTGGYTF
NA TRBJ2-5 TRBV27 NA TGTGCCAGCAGTAGGGGTTGGACTCAAGAGACCCAGTACTTC CASSRGWTQETQYF
NA TRBJ2-2 TRBV25-1 NA TGTGCCAGCAGTGATTCAGGGGGAGGGGCCCCCGGGGAGCTGTTTTTT CASSDSGGGAPGELFF
NA TRBJ1-2 TRBV18 NA TGTGCCGGCTCACCCATCACAGGGCAACCCTATGGCTACACCTTC CAGSPITGQPYGYTF
NA TRBJ1-4 TRBV27 few TGTGCCAGCAGACCCACACGAGTCGGTAGTGAAAAACTGTTTTTT CASRPTRVGSEKLFF
NA TRBJ1-2 TRBV29-1 NA TGCAGCGTTGAATGGACATGGATCTATGGCTACACCTTC CSVEWTWIYGYTF
NA TRBJ2-7 TRBV12-3/TRBV12-4 once TGTGCCAGCAGTTCCCAGACCCGATACGAGCAGTACTTC CASSSQTRYEQYF
TRBD1 TRBJ2-1 TRBV18 NA TGTGCCAGCTCGCGGACAGGGGGGACCAGGAGCTCCTACAATGAGCAGTTCTTC CASSRTGGTRSSYNEQFF
TRBD1 TRBJ2-7 TRBV18 NA TGTGCCAGCTCACCGGGACAGGCCAACGAGCAGTACTTC CASSPGQANEQYF
TRBD2 TRBJ2-1 TRBV9 few TGTGCCAGCAGCGTAGCGGCCGGGGGGTTAAGCTCCTACAATGAGCAGTTCTTC CASSVAAGGLSSYNEQFF
NA TRBJ2-6 TRBV9 NA TGTGCCAGCAGCGTGGCAGCGGGGGCCAACGTCCTGACTTTC CASSVAAGANVLTF
NA TRBJ1-4 TRBV2 few TGTGCCAGCAGTGAAATCAGGCGTGAAAAACTGTTTTTT CASSEIRREKLFF
TRBD1 TRBJ2-3 TRBV20-1 NA TGCAGTGCCCAGGGACAGGGGAGAGCAGATACGCAGTATTTT CSAQGQGRADTQYF
TRBD2 TRBJ2-3 TRBV7-3 many TGTGCCAGCAGCTCCGGACTAGCGGGGCCCACGGATACGCAGTATTTT CASSSGLAGPTDTQYF
NA TRBJ1-5 TRBV24-1 few TGTGCCCGAAGTGACAGTGGAGGCAATCAGCCCCAGCATTTT CARSDSGGNQPQHF
NA TRBJ2-6 TRBV10-1 many TGCGCCAGCGGGGATGGCTCTGGGGCCAACGTCCTGACTTTC CASGDGSGANVLTF
NA TRBJ2-3 TRBV20-1 many TGCAGTGCTTACCAGGGAAAGGGTACAGATACGCAGTATTTT CSAYQGKGTDTQYF
TRBD2 TRBJ2-5 TRBV20-1 few TGCAGTGCTGTGGGACTAGTGCCGCTGGGGCAGTACTTC CSAVGLVPLGQYF
NA TRBJ2-5 TRBV9 NA TGTGCCAGCAGCGTCCAGCCGGGTCAAGAGTCCCAGTACTTC CASSVQPGQESQYF
NA TRBJ2-1 TRBV10-2 many TGCGCCAGCAGTGAAGGGCGGTCATACAATGAGCAGTTCTTC CASSEGRSYNEQFF
TRBD2 TRBJ2-1 TRBV20-1 many TGCAGTGCTAGGACTAGCGGGAGCTGGTGGGGTTACAATGAGCAGTTCTTC CSARTSGSWWGYNEQFF
NA TRBJ2-5 TRBV9 few TGTGCCAGCAGCGTTAGCGGAGGAAGGGGGGAGACCCAGTACTTC CASSVSGGRGETQYF
NA TRBJ2-7 TRBV28 many TGTGCCAGCAGTCATACAGGGGGAGGGTCCGAGCAGTACTTC CASSHTGGGSEQYF
NA TRBJ1-1 TRBV29-1 few TGCAGCGTTCAGGGGATGAACACTGAAGCTTTCTTT CSVQGMNTEAFF
TRBD1 TRBJ1-1 TRBV9 NA TGTGCCAGCAGCGTAGGGACGGACAGGACCGCTTCGAACACTGAAGCTTTCTTT CASSVGTDRTASNTEAFF
TRBD1 TRBJ1-6 TRBV11-2 NA TGTGCCAGCAGCTTAGGCTGGACAGGTTATAATTCACCCCTCCACTTT CASSLGWTGYNSPLHF
NA TRBJ2-1 TRBV29-1 NA TGCAGCGTTGCCAAACTGGGGAGTAATGAGCAGTTCTTC CSVAKLGSNEQFF
NA TRBJ2-3 TRBV29-1 NA TGCAGCGACTTGAAGGCAATTTCAGATACGCAGTATTTT CSDLKAISDTQYF
TRBD2 TRBJ2-1 TRBV7-8 many TGTGCCAGCAGCGCACTACCGGGACTAGACCGTACTGAGCAGTTCTTC CASSALPGLDRTEQFF
NA TRBJ1-1 TRBV5-1 many TGCGCCAGCAGCCTGCGGGACTCGAACACTGAAGCTTTCTTT CASSLRDSNTEAFF
TRBD2 TRBJ2-7 TRBV11-2 NA TGTGCCAGCAGCTCCGGGGGGAGCTCCTACAATGAGCAGTACTTC CASSSGGSSYNEQYF